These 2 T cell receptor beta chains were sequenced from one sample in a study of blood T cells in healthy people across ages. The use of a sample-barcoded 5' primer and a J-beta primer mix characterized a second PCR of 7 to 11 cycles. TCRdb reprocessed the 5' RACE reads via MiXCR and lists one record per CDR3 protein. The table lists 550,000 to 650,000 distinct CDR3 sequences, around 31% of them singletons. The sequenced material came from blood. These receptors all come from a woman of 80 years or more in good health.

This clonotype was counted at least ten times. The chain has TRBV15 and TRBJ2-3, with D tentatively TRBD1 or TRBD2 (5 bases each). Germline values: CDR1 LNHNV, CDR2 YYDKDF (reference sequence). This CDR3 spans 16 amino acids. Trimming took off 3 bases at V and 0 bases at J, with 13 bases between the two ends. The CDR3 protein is CATSSSGTTSTDTQYF. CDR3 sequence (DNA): TGTGCCACCAGCAGCTCCGGGACCACCAGCACAGATACGCAGTATTTT.

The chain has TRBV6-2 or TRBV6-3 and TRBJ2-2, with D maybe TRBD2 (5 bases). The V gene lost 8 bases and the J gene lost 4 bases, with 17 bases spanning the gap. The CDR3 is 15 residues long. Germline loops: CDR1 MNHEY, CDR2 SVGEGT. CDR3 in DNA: TGTGCCAGCTGGACTGGCGAGAAGGGCACCGGGGAGCTGTTTTTT. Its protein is CASWTGEKGTGELFF.